This TCR beta chain was obtained from a study of read filtering for tumor transcriptome and immune sequencing. Overall study context: Per sample, TCR-region reads ranged about 4.05 to 10.27 million by IR-seq, roughly 85 to 1,300 by RNA-seq.

Sampling of bone marrow took place during active disease in every patient. Study findings and constraints: Even smaller IR-seq throughput identified most shared clonotypes. Sorted CD138-negative bone marrow cells were not purified T cells.

This clonotype was picked up many times. What it binds is unknown. V was pared by 5 bases and J by 3 bases, with 6 bases between. Per germline, CDR1 SGHVS and CDR2 FQNEAQ. The CDR3 covers 12 residues. The library was built from roughly 400 ng RNA with molecular barcoded adaptors for alpha/delta and beta/gamma chains. TCRdb reprocessed the reads with MiXCR, giving one entry per CDR3 protein. The sample lists approximately 90,000 distinct CDR3 sequences, 20% to 25% occurring once. This clonotype was sampled from a donor at least 40 years old with multiple myeloma. The chain employs TRBV7-8 and TRBJ2-3; D call uncertain. Input material: a population of CD138-negative cells sorted from bone marrow. CDR3 DNA: TGTGCCAGCAGCCGGGTGACAGATACGCAGTATTTT. Its protein is CASSRVTDTQYF.